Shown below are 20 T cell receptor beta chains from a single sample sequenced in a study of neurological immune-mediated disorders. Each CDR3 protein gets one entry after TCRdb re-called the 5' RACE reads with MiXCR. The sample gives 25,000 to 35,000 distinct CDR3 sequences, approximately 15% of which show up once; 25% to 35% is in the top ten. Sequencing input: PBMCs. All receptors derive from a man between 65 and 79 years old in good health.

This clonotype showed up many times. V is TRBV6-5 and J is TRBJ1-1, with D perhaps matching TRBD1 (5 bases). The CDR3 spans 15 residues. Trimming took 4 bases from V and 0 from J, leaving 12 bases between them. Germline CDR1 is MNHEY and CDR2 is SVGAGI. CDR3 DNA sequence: TGTGCCAGCAGTTTCAACAGGAACATGAACACTGAAGCTTTCTTT. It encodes CASSFNRNMNTEAFF.

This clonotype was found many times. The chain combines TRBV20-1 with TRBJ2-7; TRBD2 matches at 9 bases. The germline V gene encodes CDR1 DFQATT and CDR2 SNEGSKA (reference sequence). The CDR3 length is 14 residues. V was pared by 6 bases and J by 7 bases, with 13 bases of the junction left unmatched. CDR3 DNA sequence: TGCAGTGCAACGGGGGGGGTAGCGGGGGAAGAGCAGTACTTC. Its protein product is CSATGGVAGEEQYF.

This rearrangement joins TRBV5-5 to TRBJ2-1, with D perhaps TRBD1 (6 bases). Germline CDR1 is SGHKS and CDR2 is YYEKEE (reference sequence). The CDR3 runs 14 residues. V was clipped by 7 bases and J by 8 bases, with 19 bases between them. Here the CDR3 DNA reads TGTGCCAGCTTGGCAGGGGCCCTGGGAGATGAGCAGTTCTTC. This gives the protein CASLAGALGDEQFF.

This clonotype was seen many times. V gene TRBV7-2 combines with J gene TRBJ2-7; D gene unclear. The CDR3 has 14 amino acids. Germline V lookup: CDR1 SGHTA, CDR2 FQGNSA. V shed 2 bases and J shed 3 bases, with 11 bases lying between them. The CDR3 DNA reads TGTGCCAGCAGCTTATCGAACGGACGCTACGAGCAGTACTTC. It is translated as CASSLSNGRYEQYF.

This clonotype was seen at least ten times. As DNA, the CDR3 is TGTGCCAGCGAGCGGGACAGAAACTCTGGGGCCAACGTCCTGACTTTC. Translation: CASERDRNSGANVLTF. The chain links TRBV6-1 to TRBJ2-6; D possibly matches TRBD1 or TRBD2 (7 bases each). Germline CDR1 reads MNHNS; CDR2 reads SASEGT. The ends were cut back, 8 bases at V and 0 bases at J, with 14 bases in the middle. The CDR3 is 16 amino acids.

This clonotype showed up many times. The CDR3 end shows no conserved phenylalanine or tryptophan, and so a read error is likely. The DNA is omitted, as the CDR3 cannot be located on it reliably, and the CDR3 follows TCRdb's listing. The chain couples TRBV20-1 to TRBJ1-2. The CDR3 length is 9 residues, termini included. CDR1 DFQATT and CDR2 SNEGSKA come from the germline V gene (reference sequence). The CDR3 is CSASPLGGM.

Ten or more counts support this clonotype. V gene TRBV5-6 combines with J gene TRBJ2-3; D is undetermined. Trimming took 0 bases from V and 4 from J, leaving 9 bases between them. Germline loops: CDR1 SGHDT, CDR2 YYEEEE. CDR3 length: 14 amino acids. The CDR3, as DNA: TGTGCCAGCAGCTTGGGTCCTACGGCAGATACGCAGTATTTT. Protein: CASSLGPTADTQYF.

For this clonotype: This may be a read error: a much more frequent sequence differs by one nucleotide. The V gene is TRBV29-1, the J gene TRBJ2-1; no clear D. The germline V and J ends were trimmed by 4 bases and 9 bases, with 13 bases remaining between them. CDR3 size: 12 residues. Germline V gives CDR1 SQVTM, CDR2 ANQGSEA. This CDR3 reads CSVVTVFGEQFF. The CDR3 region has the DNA TGCAGCGTTGTCACCGTCTTTGGTGAGCAGTTCTTC.

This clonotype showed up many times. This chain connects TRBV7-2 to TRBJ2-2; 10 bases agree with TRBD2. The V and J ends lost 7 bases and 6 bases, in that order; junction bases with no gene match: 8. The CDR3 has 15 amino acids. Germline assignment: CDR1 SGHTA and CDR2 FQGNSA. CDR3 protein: CASTWSSGGSGELFF. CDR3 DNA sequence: TGTGCCAGCACCTGGAGTAGCGGGGGGTCCGGGGAGCTGTTTTTT.

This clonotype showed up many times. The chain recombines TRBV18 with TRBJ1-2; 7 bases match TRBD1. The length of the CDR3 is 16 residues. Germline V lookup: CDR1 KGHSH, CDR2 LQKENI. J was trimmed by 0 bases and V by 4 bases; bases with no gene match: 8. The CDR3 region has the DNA TGTGCCAGCTCACTCCAGACAGGGTCGGCTAACTATGGCTACACCTTC. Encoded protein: CASSLQTGSANYGYTF. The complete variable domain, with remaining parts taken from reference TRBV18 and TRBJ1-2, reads NAGVMQNPRHLVRRRGQEARLRCSPMKGHSHVYWYRQLPEEGLKFMVYLQKENIIDESGMPKERFSAEFPKEGPSILRIQQVVRGDSAAYFCASSLQTGSANYGYTFGSGTRLTVV.

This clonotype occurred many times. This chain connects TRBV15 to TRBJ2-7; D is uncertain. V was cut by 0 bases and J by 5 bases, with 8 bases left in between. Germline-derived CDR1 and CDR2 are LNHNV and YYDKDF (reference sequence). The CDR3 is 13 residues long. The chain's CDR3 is CATSRDNPHEQYF. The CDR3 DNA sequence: TGTGCCACCAGCAGAGATAACCCCCACGAGCAGTACTTC.

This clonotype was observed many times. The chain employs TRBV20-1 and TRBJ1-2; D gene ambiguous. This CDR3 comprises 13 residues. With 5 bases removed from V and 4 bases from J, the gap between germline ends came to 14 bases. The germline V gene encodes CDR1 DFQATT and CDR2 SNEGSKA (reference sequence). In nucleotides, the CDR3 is TGCAGTGCTTGGTTGAGGGAGCTCTATGGCTACACCTTC. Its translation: CSAWLRELYGYTF.

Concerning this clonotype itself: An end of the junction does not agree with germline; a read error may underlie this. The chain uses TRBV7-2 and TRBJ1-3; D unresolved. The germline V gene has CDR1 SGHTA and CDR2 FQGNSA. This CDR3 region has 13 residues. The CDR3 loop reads CACSFKIENTIYF. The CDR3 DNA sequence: TGTGCCTGCAGCTTTAAGATAGAAAACACAATATATTTT.

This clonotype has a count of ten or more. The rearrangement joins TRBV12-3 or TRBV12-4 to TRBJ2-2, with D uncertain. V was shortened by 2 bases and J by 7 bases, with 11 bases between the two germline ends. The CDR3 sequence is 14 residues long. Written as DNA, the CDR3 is TGTGCCAGCAGTTTACGGACCTTAGGCGGGGAGCTGTTTTTT. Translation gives CASSLRTLGGELFF.

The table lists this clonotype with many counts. The DNA for the CDR3 is TGTGCCATCAGTGAGTCCCAGCGGGGGAGTGAGACCCAGTACTTC. This codes for CAISESQRGSETQYF. The J gene is TRBJ2-5, the V gene TRBV10-3; 8 nucleotides agree with TRBD2. The CDR3 loop spans 15 amino acids. Germline-derived CDR1 and CDR2 are ENHRY and SYGVKD. Losses at the gene ends were 0 bases for V and 5 bases for J; bases not matched to a gene: 5.

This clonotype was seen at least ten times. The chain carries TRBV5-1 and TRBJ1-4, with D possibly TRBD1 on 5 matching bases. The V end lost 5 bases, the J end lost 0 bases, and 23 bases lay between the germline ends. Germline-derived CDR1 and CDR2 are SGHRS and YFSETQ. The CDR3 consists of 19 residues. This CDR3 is CASRPDQGGRSATNEKLFF. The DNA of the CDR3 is TGCGCCAGCAGACCTGACCAGGGTGGTAGATCCGCAACTAATGAAAAACTGTTTTTT. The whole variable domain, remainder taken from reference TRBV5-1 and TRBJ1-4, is KAGVTQTPRYLIKTRGQQVTLSCSPISGHRSVSWYQQTPGQGLQFLFEYFSETQRNKGNFPGRFSGRQFSNSRSEMNVSTLELGDSALYLCASRPDQGGRSATNEKLFFGSGTQLSVL.

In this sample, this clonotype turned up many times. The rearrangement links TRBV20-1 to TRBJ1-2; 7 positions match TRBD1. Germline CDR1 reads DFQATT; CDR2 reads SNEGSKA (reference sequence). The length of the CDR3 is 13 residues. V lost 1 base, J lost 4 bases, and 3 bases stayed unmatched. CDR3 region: CSARGGQSYGYTF. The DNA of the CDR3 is TGCAGTGCTAGAGGGGGACAGAGCTATGGCTACACCTTC.

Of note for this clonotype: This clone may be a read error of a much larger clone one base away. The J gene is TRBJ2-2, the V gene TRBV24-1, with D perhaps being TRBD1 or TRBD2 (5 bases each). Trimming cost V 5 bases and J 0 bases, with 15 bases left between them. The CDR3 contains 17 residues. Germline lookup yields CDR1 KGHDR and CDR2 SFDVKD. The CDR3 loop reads CATSVPGDPPNTGELFF. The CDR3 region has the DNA TGTGCCACCAGTGTTCCTGGGGACCCACCGAACACCGGGGAGCTGTTTTTT.

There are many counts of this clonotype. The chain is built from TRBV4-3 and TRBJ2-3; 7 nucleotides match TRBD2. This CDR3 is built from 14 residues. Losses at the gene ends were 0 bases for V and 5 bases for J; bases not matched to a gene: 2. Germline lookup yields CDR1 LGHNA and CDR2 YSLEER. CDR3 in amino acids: CASSQDGRGDTQYF. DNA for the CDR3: TGCGCCAGCAGCCAAGATGGGAGGGGAGATACGCAGTATTTT.

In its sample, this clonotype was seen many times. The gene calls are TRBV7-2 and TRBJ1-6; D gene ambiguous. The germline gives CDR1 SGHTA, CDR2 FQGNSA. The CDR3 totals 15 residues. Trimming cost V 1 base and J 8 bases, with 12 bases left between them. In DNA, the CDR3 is TGTGCCAGCAGCTTAGATTACGGAAGTGATTCACCCCTCCACTTT. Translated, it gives CASSLDYGSDSPLHF.